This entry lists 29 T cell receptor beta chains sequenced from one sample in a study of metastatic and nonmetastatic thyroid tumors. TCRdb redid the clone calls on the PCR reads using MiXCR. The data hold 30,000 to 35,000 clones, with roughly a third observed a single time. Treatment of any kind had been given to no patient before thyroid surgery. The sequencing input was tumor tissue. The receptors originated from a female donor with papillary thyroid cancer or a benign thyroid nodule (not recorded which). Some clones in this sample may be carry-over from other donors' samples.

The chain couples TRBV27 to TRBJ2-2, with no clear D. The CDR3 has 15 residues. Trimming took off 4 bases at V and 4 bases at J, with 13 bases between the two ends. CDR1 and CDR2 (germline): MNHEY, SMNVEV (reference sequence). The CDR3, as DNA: TGTGCCAGCAGTTCCCAGGTCCCTTCCACCGGGGAGCTGTTTTTT. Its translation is CASSSQVPSTGELFF.

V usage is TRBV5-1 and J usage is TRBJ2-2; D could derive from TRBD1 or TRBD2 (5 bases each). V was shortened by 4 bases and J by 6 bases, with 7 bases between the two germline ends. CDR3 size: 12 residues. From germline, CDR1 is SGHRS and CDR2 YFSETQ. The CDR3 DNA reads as TGCGCCAGCAGCCCGGGACCCGGGGAGCTGTTTTTT. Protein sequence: CASSPGPGELFF. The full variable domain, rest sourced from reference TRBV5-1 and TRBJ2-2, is KAGVTQTPRYLIKTRGQQVTLSCSPISGHRSVSWYQQTPGQGLQFLFEYFSETQRNKGNFPGRFSGRQFSNSRSEMNVSTLELGDSALYLCASSPGPGELFFGEGSRLTVL.

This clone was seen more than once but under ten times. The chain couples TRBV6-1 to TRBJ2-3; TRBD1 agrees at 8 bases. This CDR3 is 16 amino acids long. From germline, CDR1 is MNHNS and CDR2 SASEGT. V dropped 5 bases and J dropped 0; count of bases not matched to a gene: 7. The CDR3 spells CASSQGAGPSTDTQYF. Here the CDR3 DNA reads TGTGCCAGCAGTCAGGGGGCCGGGCCTAGCACAGATACGCAGTATTTT.

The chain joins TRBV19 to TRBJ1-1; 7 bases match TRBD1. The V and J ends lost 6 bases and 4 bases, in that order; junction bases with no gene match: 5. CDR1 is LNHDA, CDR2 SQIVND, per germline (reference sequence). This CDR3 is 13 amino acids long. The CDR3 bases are TGTGCCAGTAGAAAGACAGGGACCACTGAAGCTTTCTTT. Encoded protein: CASRKTGTTEAFF.

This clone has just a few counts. This CDR3 is CASSDTKGYTF. CDR3 nucleotides: TGTGCCAGCAGCGATACTAAGGGCTACACCTTC. The chain recombines TRBV28 with TRBJ1-2; D gene unclear. Per the germline V gene, CDR1 is MDHEN and CDR2 is SYDVKM. The CDR3 runs to 11 residues. The V gene lost 6 bases and the J gene lost 8 bases, with 10 bases spanning the gap.

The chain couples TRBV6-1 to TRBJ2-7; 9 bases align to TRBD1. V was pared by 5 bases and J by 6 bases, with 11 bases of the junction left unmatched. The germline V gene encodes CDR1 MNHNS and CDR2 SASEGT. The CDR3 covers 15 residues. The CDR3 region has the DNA TGTGCCAGCAGTCGCAAACCGGGACAGGGAGGCGAGCAGTACTTC. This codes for CASSRKPGQGGEQYF.

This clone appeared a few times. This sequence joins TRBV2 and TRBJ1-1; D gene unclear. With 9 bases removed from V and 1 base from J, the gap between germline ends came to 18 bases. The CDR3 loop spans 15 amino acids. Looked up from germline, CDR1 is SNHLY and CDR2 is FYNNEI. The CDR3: CASITGFRENTEAFF. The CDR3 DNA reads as TGTGCCAGTATCACCGGTTTTCGGGAGAACACTGAAGCTTTCTTT.

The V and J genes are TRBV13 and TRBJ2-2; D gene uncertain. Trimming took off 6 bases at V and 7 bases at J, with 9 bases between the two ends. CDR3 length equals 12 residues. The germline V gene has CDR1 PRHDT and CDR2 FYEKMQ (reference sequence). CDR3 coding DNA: TGTGCCAGCAGAATTCTGTTCGGGGAGCTGTTTTTT. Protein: CASRILFGELFF.

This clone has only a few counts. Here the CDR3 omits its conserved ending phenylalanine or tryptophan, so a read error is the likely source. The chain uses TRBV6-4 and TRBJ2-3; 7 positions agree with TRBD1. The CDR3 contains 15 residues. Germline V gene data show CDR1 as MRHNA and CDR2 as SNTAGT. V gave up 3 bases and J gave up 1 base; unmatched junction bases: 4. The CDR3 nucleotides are TGTGCCAGCAGTGAATCCGGACAGGGCACAGATACGCAGTATTTG. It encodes CASSESGQGTDTQYL.

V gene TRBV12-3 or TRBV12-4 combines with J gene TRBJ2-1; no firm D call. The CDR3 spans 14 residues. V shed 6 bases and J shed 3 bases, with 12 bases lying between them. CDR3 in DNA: TGTGCCAGCAGCCCATGGGGAAGCTACAATGAGCAGTTCTTC. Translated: CASSPWGSYNEQFF.

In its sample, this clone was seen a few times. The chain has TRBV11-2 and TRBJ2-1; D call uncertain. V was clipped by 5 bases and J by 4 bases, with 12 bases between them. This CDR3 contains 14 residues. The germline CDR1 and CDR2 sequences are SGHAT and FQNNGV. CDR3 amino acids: CASSPSRRYNEQFF. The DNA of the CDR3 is TGTGCCAGCAGCCCAAGTCGCAGGTACAATGAGCAGTTCTTC.

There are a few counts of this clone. The CDR3 DNA is TGTGCCAGCAGTACCGACCTGACCCTTAACTATGGCTACACCTTC. Its protein product is CASSTDLTLNYGYTF. V and J are TRBV27 and TRBJ1-2; D call uncertain. Germline CDR1 reads MNHEY; CDR2 reads SMNVEV (reference sequence). Trimming removed 5 bases at V and 1 base at J, with 14 bases between. This CDR3 comprises 15 residues.

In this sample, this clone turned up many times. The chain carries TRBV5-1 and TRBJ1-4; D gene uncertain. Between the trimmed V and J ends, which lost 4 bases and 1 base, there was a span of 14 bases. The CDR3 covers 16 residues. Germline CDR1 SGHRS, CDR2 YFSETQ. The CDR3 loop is CASSREGIITNEKLFF. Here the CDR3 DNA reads TGCGCCAGCAGCCGTGAAGGGATTATAACTAATGAAAAACTGTTTTTT.

The CDR3 sequence is CASSRNRDRTNEKLFF. The CDR3 bases are TGTGCCAGCAGTAGGAACAGGGATCGGACTAATGAAAAACTGTTTTTT. This sequence joins TRBV6-1 and TRBJ1-4; a possible D gene is TRBD1 (6 bases). CDR3 size: 16 residues. Trimming shortened V by 5 bases and J by 2 bases, and 15 bases separated the two germline ends. Per the germline V gene, CDR1 is MNHNS and CDR2 is SASEGT.

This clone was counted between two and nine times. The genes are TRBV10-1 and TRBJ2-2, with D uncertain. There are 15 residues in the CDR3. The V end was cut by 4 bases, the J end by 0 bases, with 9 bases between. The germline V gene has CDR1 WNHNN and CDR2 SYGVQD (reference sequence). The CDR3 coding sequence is TGCGCCAGCAGTGTGGGGATACCGAACACCGGGGAGCTGTTTTTT. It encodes CASSVGIPNTGELFF.

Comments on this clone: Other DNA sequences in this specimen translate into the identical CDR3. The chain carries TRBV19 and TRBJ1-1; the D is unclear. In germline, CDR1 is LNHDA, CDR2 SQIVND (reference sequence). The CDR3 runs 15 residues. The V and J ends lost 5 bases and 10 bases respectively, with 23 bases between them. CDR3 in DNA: TGTGCCAGTAGTCCTTCATCTGCGGGCATCCTCGGAGCTTTCTTT. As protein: CASSPSSAGILGAFF.

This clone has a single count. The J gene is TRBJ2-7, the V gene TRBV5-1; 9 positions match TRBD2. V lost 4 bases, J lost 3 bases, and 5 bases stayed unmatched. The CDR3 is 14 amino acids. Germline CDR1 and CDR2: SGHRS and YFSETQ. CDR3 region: CASSQKTSGYEQYF. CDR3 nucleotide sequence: TGCGCCAGCAGCCAGAAGACTAGCGGCTACGAGCAGTACTTC.

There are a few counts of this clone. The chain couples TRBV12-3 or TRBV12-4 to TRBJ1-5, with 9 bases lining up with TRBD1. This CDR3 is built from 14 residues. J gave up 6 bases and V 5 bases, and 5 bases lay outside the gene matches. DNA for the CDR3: TGTGCCAGCAGTCGACAGGGGGGACGTCAGCCCCAGCATTTT. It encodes CASSRQGGRQPQHF.

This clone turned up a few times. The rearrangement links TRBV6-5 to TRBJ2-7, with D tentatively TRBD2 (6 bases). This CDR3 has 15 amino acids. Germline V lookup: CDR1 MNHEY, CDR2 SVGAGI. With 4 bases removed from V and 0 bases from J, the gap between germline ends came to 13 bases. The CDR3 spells CASSSSGVFSYEQYF. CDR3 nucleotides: TGTGCCAGCAGTTCCTCGGGAGTCTTCTCCTACGAGCAGTACTTC.

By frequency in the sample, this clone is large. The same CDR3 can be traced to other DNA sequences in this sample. The CDR3 DNA sequence: TGTGCCAGTAGTATAGGGACTAGCGAGGAAAATGAGCAGTTCTTC. Its translation is CASSIGTSEENEQFF. The chain links TRBV19 to TRBJ2-1; 9 bases match TRBD2. There are 15 residues in the CDR3. The V gene's germline CDR1 is LNHDA and CDR2 SQIVND (reference sequence). Trimming took 1 base from V and 7 from J; bases not matched to a gene: 5.

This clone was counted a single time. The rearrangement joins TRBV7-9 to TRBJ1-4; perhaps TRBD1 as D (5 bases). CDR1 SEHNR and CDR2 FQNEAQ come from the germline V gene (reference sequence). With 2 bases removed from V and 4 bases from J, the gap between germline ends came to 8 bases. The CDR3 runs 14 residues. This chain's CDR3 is CASSLRQSNEKLFF. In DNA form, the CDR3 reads TGTGCCAGCAGCTTAAGACAGAGTAATGAAAAACTGTTTTTT.

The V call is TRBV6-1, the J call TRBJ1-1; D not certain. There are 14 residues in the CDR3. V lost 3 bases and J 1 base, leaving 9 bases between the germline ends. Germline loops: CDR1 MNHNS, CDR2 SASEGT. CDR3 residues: CASSDGDSNTEAFF. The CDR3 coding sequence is TGTGCCAGCAGTGACGGTGACTCGAACACTGAAGCTTTCTTT.

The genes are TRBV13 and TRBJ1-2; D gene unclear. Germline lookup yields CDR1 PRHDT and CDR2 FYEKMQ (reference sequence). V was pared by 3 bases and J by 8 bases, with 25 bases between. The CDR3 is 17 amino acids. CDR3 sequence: CASSFILRSVAPRGYTF. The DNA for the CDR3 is TGTGCCAGCAGCTTCATATTGCGTTCAGTCGCTCCTCGGGGCTACACCTTC.

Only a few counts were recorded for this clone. CDR3 nucleotide sequence: TGTGCCAGCAGTTTTAGGGGGGACCCTACGCAGTATTTT. This translates into CASSFRGDPTQYF. This chain connects TRBV27 to TRBJ2-3; the D gene could be TRBD1 or TRBD2 (6 bases each). This CDR3 contains 13 residues. The germline V gene has CDR1 MNHEY and CDR2 SMNVEV (reference sequence). V was clipped by 3 bases and J by 8 bases, with 12 bases between them.

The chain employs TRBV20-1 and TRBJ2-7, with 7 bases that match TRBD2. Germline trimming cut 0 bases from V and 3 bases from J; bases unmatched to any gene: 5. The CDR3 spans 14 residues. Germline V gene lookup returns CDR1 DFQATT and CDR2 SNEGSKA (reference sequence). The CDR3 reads CSARDPAGSYEQYF. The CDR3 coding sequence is TGCAGTGCTAGAGATCCAGCGGGGAGCTACGAGCAGTACTTC.

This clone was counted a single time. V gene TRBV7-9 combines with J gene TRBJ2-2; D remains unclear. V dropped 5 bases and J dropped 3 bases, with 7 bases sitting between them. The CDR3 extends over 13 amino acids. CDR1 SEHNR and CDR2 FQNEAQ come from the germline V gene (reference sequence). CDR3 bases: TGTGCCAGCAGCCGTGTTGACACCGGGGAGCTGTTTTTT. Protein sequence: CASSRVDTGELFF. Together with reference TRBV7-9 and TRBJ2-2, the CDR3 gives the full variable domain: DTGVSQNPRHKITKRGQNVTFRCDPISEHNRLYWYRQTLGQGPEFLTYFQNEAQLEKSRLLSDRFSAERPKGSFSTLEIQRTEQGDSAMYLCASSRVDTGELFFGEGSRLTVL.

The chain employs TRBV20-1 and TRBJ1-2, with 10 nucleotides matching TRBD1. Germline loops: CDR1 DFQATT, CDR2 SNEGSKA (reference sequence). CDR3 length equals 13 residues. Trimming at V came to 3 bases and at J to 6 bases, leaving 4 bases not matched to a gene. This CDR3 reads CSARTGGRHGYTF. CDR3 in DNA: TGCAGTGCTAGGACAGGGGGCCGACATGGCTACACCTTC.

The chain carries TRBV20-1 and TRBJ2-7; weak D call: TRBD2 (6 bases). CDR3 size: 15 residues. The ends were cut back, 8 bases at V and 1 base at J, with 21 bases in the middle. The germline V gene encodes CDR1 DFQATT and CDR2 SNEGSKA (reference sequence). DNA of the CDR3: TGCAGTCCCCTGGGTGGGACTCTCATTTCCTACGAGCAGTACTTC. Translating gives CSPLGGTLISYEQYF.

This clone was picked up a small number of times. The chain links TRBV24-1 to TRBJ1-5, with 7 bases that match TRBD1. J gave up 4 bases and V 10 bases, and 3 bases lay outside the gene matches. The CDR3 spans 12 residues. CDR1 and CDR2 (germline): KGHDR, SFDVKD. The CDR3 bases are TGTGCCACTGGGGACAGTAATCAGCCCCAGCATTTT. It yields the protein CATGDSNQPQHF.